Sequencing of this TCR beta chain was carried out in a study of blood T cell repertoires in COVID-19. The protocol was immunoSEQ multiplex PCR, while the TCRdb copy is restricted to in-frame clones and leaves out a portion. The table has a few hundred thousand clones, roughly 86% seen once. Germline loops: CDR1 SEHNR, CDR2 FQNEAQ (reference sequence). The length of the CDR3 is 15 residues. V was pared by 5 bases and J by 3 bases, with 13 bases between. The V and J genes are TRBV7-9 and TRBJ2-2, with D possibly TRBD1 on 6 matching bases. This TCR was recovered from a woman in her thirties with COVID-19, enrolled during active disease. The sequencing sample was made of peripheral blood. CDR3: CASSPAGEYTGELFF. CDR3 DNA sequence: TGTGCCAGCAGCCCAGCAGGGGAATACACCGGGGAGCTGTTTTTT.